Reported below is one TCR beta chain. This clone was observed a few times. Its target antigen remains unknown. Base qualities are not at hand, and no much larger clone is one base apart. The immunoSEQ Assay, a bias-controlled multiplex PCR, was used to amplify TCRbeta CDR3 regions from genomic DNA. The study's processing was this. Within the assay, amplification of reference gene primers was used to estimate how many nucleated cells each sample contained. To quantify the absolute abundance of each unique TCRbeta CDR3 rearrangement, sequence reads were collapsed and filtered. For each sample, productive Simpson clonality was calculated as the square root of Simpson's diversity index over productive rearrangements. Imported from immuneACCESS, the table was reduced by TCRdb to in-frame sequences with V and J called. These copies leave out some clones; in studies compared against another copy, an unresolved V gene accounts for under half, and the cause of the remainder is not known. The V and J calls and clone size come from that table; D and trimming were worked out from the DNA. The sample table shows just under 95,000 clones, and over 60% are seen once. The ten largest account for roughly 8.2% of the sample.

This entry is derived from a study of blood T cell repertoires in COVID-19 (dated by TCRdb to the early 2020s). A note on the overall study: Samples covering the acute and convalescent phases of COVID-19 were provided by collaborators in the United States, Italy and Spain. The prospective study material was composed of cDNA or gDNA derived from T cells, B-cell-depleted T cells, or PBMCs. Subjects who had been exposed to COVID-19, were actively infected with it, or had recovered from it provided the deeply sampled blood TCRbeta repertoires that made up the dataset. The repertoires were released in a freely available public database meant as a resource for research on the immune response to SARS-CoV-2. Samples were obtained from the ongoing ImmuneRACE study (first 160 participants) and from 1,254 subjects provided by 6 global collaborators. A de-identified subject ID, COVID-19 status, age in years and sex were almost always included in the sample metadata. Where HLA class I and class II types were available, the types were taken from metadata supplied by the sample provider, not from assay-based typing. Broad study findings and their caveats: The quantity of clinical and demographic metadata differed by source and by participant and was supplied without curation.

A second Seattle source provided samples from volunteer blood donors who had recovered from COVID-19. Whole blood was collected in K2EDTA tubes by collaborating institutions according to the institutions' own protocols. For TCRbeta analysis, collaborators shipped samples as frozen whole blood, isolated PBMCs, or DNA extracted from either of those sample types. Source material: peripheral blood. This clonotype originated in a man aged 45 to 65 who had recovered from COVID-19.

CDR3 reads: CASSLALATGDSGYTF. The DNA sequence is TGTGCCAGCAGCTTAGCCCTAGCGACAGGGGACTCTGGCTACACCTTC. The rearrangement joined TRBV7-9 to TRBJ1-2, and 8 junctional nucleotides match TRBD1. V has 0 bases trimmed and J has 7 bases trimmed; junction bases matching no gene number 10. CDR1 is given as SEHNR and CDR2 as FQNEAQ, both from the germline V gene (reference sequence). From the cysteine up to the phenylalanine, the CDR3 has a length of 16 residues. Just CDR3 DNA is preserved here, 48 bases in frame from base 1.